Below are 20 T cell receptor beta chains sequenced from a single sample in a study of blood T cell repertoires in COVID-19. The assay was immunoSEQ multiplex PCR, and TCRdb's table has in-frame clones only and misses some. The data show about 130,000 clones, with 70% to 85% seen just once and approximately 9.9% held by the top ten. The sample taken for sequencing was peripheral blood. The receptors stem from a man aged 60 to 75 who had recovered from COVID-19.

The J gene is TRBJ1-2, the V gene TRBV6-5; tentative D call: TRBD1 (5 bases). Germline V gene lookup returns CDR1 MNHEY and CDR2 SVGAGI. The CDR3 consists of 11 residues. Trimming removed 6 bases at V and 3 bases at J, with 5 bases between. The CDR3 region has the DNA TGTGCCAGCAGCAGGGACTATGGCTACACCTTC. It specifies CASSRDYGYTF.

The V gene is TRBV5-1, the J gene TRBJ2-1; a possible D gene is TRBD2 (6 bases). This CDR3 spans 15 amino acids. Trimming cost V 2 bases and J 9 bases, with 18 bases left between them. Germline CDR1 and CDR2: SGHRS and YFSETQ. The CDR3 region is CASSFGTGASGEQFF. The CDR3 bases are TGCGCCAGCAGCTTTGGGACGGGAGCTTCGGGTGAGCAGTTCTTC.

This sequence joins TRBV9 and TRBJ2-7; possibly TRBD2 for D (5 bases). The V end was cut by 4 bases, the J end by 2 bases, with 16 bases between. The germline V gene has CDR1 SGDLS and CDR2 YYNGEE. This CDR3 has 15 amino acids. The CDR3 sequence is CASSSDEGAPYEQYF. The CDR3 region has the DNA TGTGCCAGCAGCTCAGATGAGGGAGCCCCCTACGAGCAGTACTTC.

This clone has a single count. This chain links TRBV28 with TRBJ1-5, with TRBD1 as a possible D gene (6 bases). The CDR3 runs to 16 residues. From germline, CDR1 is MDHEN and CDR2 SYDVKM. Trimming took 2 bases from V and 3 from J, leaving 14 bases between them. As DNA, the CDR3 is TGTGCCAGCAGTTTAGCCTCGACAGGCCACAATCAGCCCCAGCATTTT. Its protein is CASSLASTGHNQPQHF.

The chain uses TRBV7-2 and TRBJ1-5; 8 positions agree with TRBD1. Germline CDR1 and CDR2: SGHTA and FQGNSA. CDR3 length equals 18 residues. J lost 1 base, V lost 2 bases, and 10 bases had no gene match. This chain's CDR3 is CASSLFGGTGLSNQPQHF. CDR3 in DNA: TGTGCCAGCAGCTTATTCGGCGGGACAGGCCTCAGCAATCAGCCCCAGCATTTT. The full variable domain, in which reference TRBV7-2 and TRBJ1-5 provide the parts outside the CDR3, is GAGVSQSPSNKVTEKGKDVELRCDPISGHTALYWYRQSLGQGLEFLIYFQGNSAPDKSGLPSDRFSAERTGGSVSTLTIQRTQQEDSAVYLCASSLFGGTGLSNQPQHFGDGTRLSIL.

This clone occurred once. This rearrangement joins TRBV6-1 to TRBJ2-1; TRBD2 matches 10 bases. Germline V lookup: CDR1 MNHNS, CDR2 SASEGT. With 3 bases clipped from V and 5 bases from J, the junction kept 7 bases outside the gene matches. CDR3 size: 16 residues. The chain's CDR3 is CASSDPSGSLDNEQFF. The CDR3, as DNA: TGTGCCAGCAGTGACCCTAGCGGGAGTCTCGACAATGAGCAGTTCTTC.

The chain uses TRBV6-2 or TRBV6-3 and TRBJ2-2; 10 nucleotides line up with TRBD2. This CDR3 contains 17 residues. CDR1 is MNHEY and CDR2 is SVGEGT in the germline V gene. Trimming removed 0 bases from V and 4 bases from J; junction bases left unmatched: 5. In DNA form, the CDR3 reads TGTGCCAGCAGTTACTCGAAACTAGCGGGACTCACCGGGGAGCTGTTTTTT. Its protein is CASSYSKLAGLTGELFF.

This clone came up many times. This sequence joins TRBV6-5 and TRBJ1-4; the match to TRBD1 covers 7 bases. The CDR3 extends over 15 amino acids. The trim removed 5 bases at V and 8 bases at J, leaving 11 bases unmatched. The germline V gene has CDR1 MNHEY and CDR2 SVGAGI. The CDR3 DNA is TGTGCCAGCAGTCCGCAGGGGGTAGGAAACGAAAAACTGTTTTTT. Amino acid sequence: CASSPQGVGNEKLFF.

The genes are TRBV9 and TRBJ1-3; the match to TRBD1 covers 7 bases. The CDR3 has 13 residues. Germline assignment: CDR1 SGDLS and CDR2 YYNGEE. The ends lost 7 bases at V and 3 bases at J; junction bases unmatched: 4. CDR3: CASSGTVGNTIYF. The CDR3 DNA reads TGTGCCAGCTCAGGGACAGTTGGAAACACCATATATTTT.

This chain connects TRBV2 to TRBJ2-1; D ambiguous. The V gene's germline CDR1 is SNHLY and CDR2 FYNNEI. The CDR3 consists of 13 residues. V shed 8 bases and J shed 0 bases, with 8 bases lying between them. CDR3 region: CASLQSSYNEQFF. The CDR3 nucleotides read TGTGCCAGCTTACAGAGCTCCTACAATGAGCAGTTCTTC.

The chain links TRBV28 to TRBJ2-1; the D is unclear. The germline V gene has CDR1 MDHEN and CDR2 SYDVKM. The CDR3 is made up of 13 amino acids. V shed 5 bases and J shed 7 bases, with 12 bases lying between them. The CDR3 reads CASSHNPGNEQFF. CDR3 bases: TGTGCCAGCAGTCACAATCCCGGGAATGAGCAGTTCTTC.

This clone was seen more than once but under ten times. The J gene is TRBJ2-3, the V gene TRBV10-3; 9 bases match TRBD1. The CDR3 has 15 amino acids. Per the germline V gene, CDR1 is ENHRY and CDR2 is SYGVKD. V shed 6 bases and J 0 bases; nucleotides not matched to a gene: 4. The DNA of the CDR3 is TGTGCCATCAGACTCGGACAGGGGAGCACAGATACGCAGTATTTT. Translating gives CAIRLGQGSTDTQYF.

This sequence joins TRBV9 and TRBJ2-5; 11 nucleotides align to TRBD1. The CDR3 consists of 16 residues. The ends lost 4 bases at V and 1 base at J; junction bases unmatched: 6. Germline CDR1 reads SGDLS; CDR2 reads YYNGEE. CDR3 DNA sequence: TGTGCCAGCAGCATCGGGACAGGGGGTGCCCAAGAGACCCAGTACTTC. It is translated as CASSIGTGGAQETQYF.

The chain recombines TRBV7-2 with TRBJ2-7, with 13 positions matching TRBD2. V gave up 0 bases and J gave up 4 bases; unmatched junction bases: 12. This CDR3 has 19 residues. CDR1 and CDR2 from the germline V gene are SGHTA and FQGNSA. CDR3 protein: CASSLALTSGRASGYEQYF. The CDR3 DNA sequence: TGTGCCAGCAGCTTAGCGCTCACTAGCGGGAGGGCTTCGGGGTACGAGCAGTACTTC.

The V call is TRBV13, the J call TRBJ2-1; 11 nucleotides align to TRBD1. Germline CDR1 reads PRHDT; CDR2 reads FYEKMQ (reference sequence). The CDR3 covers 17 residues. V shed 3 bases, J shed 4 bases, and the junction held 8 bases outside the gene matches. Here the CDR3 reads CASSFRRGTGGYNEQFF. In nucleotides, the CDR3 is TGTGCCAGCAGCTTTAGAAGAGGGACAGGGGGGTACAATGAGCAGTTCTTC. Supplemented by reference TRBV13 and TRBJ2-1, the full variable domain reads AAGVIQSPRHLIKEKRETATLKCYPIPRHDTVYWYQQGPGQDPQFLISFYEKMQSDKGSIPDRFSAQQFSDYHSELNMSSLELGDSALYFCASSFRRGTGGYNEQFFGPGTRLTVL.

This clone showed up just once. This CDR3 reads CASSLMGLQETQYF. As DNA, the CDR3 is TGCGCCAGCAGCTTAATGGGACTTCAAGAGACCCAGTACTTC. The chain recombines TRBV5-1 with TRBJ2-5; D is perhaps TRBD2 (6 bases). The V and J ends lost 2 bases and 2 bases respectively, with 10 bases between them. The CDR3 sequence is 14 residues long. Germline V gene data show CDR1 as SGHRS and CDR2 as YFSETQ.

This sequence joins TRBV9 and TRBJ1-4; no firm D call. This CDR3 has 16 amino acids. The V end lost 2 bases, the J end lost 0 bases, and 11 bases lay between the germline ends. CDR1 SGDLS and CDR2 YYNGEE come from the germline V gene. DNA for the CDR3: TGTGCCAGCAGCGTCCAGCCAGGTGCAACTAATGAAAAACTGTTTTTT. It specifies CASSVQPGATNEKLFF.

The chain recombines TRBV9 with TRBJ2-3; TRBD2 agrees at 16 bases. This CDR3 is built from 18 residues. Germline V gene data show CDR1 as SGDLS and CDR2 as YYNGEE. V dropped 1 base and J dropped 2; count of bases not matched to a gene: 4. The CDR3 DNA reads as TGTGCCAGCAGCGTAAGGGGACTAGCGGGAGGGTTCACAGATACGCAGTATTTT. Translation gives CASSVRGLAGGFTDTQYF. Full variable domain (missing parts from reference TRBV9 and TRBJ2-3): DSGVTQTPKHLITATGQRVTLRCSPRSGDLSVYWYQQSLDQGLQFLIQYYNGEERAKGNILERFSAQQFPDLHSELNLSSLELGDSALYFCASSVRGLAGGFTDTQYFGPGTRLTVL.

The CDR3 region is CASKSGGSYNEQFF. The CDR3 coding sequence is TGTGCCAGTAAATCCGGCGGCTCCTACAATGAGCAGTTCTTC. The rearrangement uses TRBV19 and TRBJ2-1; no reliable D call. Trimming left V 7 bases short and J 0 bases short, with 10 bases between. This CDR3 comprises 14 residues. The germline gives CDR1 LNHDA, CDR2 SQIVND (reference sequence).

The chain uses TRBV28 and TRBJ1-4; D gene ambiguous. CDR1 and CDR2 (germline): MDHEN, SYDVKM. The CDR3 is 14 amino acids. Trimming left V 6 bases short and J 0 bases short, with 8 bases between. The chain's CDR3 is CASRQSATNEKLFF. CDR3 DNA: TGTGCCAGCAGACAGAGTGCAACTAATGAAAAACTGTTTTTT.